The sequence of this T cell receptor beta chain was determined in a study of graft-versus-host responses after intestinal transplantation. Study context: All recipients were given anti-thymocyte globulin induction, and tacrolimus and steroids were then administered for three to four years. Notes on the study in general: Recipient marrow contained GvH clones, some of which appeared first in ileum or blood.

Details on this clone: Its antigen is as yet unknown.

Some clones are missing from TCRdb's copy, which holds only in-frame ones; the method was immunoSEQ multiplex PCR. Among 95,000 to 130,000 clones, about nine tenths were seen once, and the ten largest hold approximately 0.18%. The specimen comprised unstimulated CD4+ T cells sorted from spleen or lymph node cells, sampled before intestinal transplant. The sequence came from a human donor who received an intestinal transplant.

The CDR3 DNA follows: TGCGCCAGCAGCATCGGACAGGCTCTTTACAATGAGCAGTTCTTC. Its protein is CASSIGQALYNEQFF. The chain employs TRBV5-1 and TRBJ2-1, with 7 bases that match TRBD1. Trimming took 4 bases from V and 4 from J; bases not matched to a gene: 8. The CDR3 runs to 15 residues. CDR1 SGHRS and CDR2 YFSETQ come from the germline V gene.